Following are 15 T cell receptor beta chains from one sample sequenced in a study of shared clonotypes between healthy human individuals. This table comes from immunoSEQ multiplex PCR, and its TCRdb copy is limited to in-frame clones, with some not included. The data hold fewer than 600,000 clones, with about 74% observed a single time. The sample consisted of PBMCs. The receptors come from a woman in her thirties or forties in good health. Some clones in this sample may be carry-over from other donors' samples.

The genes are TRBV15 and TRBJ2-7; TRBD2 matches 16 bases. Trimming removed 4 bases from V and 3 bases from J; junction bases left unmatched: 3. The CDR3 runs 16 residues. CDR1 and CDR2 from the germline V gene are LNHNV and YYDKDF (reference sequence). The CDR3 region has the DNA TGTGCCACCAGCACGGGACTAGCGGGAGGGTACTACGAGCAGTACTTC. It codes for CATSTGLAGGYYEQYF.

The chain joins TRBV28 to TRBJ1-5, with TRBD1 identical over 9 bases. The CDR3 has 19 amino acids. J gave up 2 bases and V 6 bases, and 17 bases lay outside the gene matches. Germline V gene data show CDR1 as MDHEN and CDR2 as SYDVKM. CDR3 in amino acids: CASSFADRGGLSRNQPQHF. Written as DNA, the CDR3 is TGTGCCAGCAGCTTCGCGGACAGGGGAGGTTTAAGTCGCAATCAGCCCCAGCATTTT.

The gene calls are TRBV2 and TRBJ1-1; perhaps TRBD1 as D (6 bases). Trimming stripped 7 bases from V and 1 base from J, with 10 bases between. Germline CDR1 reads SNHLY; CDR2 reads FYNNEI. The CDR3 is 13 residues long. The CDR3 is CASTQGQNTEAFF. CDR3 nucleotides: TGTGCCAGCACCCAGGGACAGAACACTGAAGCTTTCTTT.

Many counts were recorded for this clone. Additional DNA sequences in this sample encode the identical CDR3. J is TRBJ1-5 and V is TRBV18, with D possibly TRBD1 on 5 matching bases. This CDR3 contains 14 residues. The germline V gene encodes CDR1 KGHSH and CDR2 LQKENI. Trimming shortened V by 6 bases and J by 2 bases, and 11 bases separated the two germline ends. The CDR3 region has the DNA TGTGCCAGCTCTCCTCAGGGAGGCAATCAGCCCCAGCATTTT. It is translated as CASSPQGGNQPQHF.

This clone was observed many times. CDR3 nucleotide sequence: TGTGCCAGCAAAGGGGCAGCTAACACTGAAGCTTTCTTT. Translating it yields CASKGAANTEAFF. This sequence joins TRBV6-1 and TRBJ1-1; possibly TRBD1 for D (5 bases). Germline CDR1 MNHNS, CDR2 SASEGT. V lost 7 bases, J lost 2 bases, and 11 bases lay in between. The CDR3 sequence is 13 residues long.

V and J are TRBV28 and TRBJ2-7; either TRBD1 or TRBD2 may fit D (5 bases each). The CDR3 extends over 16 amino acids. In germline, CDR1 is MDHEN, CDR2 SYDVKM. The V end was cut by 5 bases, the J end by 0 bases, with 17 bases between. CDR3 in DNA: TGTGCCAGCAGTCCCGGGGCCGTAGATAACTCCTACGAGCAGTACTTC. Translation: CASSPGAVDNSYEQYF. The full variable domain, in which reference TRBV28 and TRBJ2-7 provide the parts outside the CDR3, is DVKVTQSSRYLVKRTGEKVFLECVQDMDHENMFWYRQDPGLGLRLIYFSYDVKMKEKGDIPEGYSVSREKKERFSLILESASTNQTSMYLCASSPGAVDNSYEQYFGPGTRLTVT.

CDR3 amino acids: CASSETRNGELFF. CDR3 DNA sequence: TGTGCCAGCAGTGAAACGAGAAACGGGGAGCTGTTTTTT. The chain uses TRBV6-1 and TRBJ2-2, with D uncertain. The CDR3 sequence is 13 residues long. V shed 2 bases and J shed 7 bases, with 8 bases lying between them. From germline, CDR1 is MNHNS and CDR2 SASEGT.

Remarks on this clone: A far larger clone lies a single base away; this is likely a read error. The same CDR3 also results from other DNA sequences found in this sample. This chain uses TRBV7-9 with TRBJ2-5, with 9 bases identical to TRBD1. The CDR3 covers 16 residues. V gave up 5 bases and J gave up 0 bases; unmatched junction bases: 7. Germline CDR1 reads SEHNR; CDR2 reads FQNEAQ (reference sequence). The CDR3 region is CASSLRDRAYQETQYF. CDR3 nucleotides: TGTGCCAGCAGCCTCCGGGACAGGGCCTACCAAGAGACCCAGTACTTC.

The chain employs TRBV7-2 and TRBJ1-5; no firm D call. The CDR3 length is 13 residues. The ends were cut back, 2 bases at V and 5 bases at J, with 7 bases in the middle. Germline V gene lookup returns CDR1 SGHTA and CDR2 FQGNSA. As DNA, the CDR3 is TGTGCCAGCAGCTTATATCCTGATCAGCCCCAGCATTTT. The encoded protein is CASSLYPDQPQHF.

This chain joins TRBV6-1 and TRBJ2-6; D may be TRBD1 (6 bases). V lost 4 bases and J 4 bases, leaving 17 bases between the germline ends. The CDR3 extends over 17 amino acids. Germline lookup yields CDR1 MNHNS and CDR2 SASEGT. CDR3 residues: CASSVSFTGLGANVLTF. In DNA form, the CDR3 reads TGTGCCAGCAGTGTGAGCTTCACAGGGCTCGGGGCCAACGTCCTGACTTTC.

This clone was detected only once. This chain uses TRBV27 with TRBJ1-4; a weak D match, TRBD1 (5 bases). V dropped 5 bases and J dropped 5 bases, with 15 bases sitting between them. Germline-derived CDR1 and CDR2 are MNHEY and SMNVEV (reference sequence). The CDR3 consists of 15 residues. CDR3 nucleotide sequence: TGTGCCAGCAGTATAGCGCGGGGGAGAAATGAAAAACTGTTTTTT. Protein sequence: CASSIARGRNEKLFF.

The CDR3 here is CASSLGGGPMNTEAFF. As DNA, the CDR3 is TGCGCCAGCAGCTTGGGAGGGGGTCCCATGAACACTGAAGCTTTCTTT. The chain combines TRBV5-1 with TRBJ1-1, with a tentative D call TRBD1 (6 bases). The length of the CDR3 is 16 residues. The V end was cut by 0 bases, the J end by 0 bases, with 12 bases between. CDR1 and CDR2 (germline): SGHRS, YFSETQ.

V gene TRBV7-9 combines with J gene TRBJ2-2; 7 positions match TRBD1. Trimming took 5 bases from V and 5 from J; bases not matched to a gene: 20. The CDR3 is made up of 19 amino acids. Germline V gives CDR1 SEHNR, CDR2 FQNEAQ (reference sequence). The CDR3 sequence: CASSPFDLTGVASTGELFF. In nucleotides, the CDR3 is TGTGCCAGCAGCCCCTTCGACTTAACAGGGGTAGCGTCTACCGGGGAGCTGTTTTTT.

The J gene is TRBJ2-3, the V gene TRBV9; 12 bases are shared with TRBD2. Germline lookup yields CDR1 SGDLS and CDR2 YYNGEE. The J segment lost 2 bases and the V segment lost 2 bases, leaving 6 bases of the junction unmatched. There are 17 residues in the CDR3. DNA for the CDR3: TGTGCCAGCAGCGTGGCTAGCGGGAGGGCCCTCACAGATACGCAGTATTTT. The encoded protein is CASSVASGRALTDTQYF.

The chain couples TRBV19 to TRBJ1-5; a weak D match, TRBD1 (6 bases). The CDR3 consists of 13 residues. The germline V and J ends were trimmed by 5 bases and 6 bases, with 11 bases remaining between them. Germline assignment: CDR1 LNHDA and CDR2 SQIVND (reference sequence). The CDR3 DNA follows: TGTGCCAGTAGTGAACAGGGAGCTCAGCCCCAGCATTTT. Its translation: CASSEQGAQPQHF.